The 14 T cell receptor beta chains in this list originate from one sample, sequenced in a study of T-cell memory formation after mild COVID-19. TCRdb processed the 5' RACE reads anew with MiXCR; each CDR3 protein has one entry. The data show about 340,000 distinct CDR3 sequences, roughly 19% seen once. The sequencing input was PBMCs or a T cell subset sorted from them (not recorded which). The receptors were gathered from a man aged 18 to 29 who had mild COVID-19 (a few samples of this study predate the infection). Cell type and time point are not known.

The rearrangement uses TRBV20-1 and TRBJ2-3; D is possibly TRBD2 (6 bases). The germline gives CDR1 DFQATT, CDR2 SNEGSKA (reference sequence). V was shortened by 5 bases and J by 5 bases, with 17 bases between the two germline ends. The CDR3 runs to 14 residues. The CDR3 loop reads CSAPAGGNRDTQYF. CDR3 DNA: TGCAGTGCTCCAGCCGGGGGTAATAGAGATACGCAGTATTTT.

The chain recombines TRBV18 with TRBJ1-5, with D hard to call. Trimming cost V 2 bases and J 6 bases, with 8 bases left between them. The CDR3 runs 13 residues. The germline gives CDR1 KGHSH, CDR2 LQKENI. CDR3 amino acids: CASSPVGSQPQHF. CDR3 DNA sequence: TGTGCCAGCTCACCAGTGGGTTCTCAGCCCCAGCATTTT.

In this sample, this clonotype turned up a few times. The V call is TRBV5-4, the J call TRBJ1-1; tentatively, D is TRBD1 (5 bases). Germline V CDR1 and CDR2: SGHNT, YYREEE (reference sequence). CDR3 length equals 15 residues. The V gene lost 4 bases and the J gene lost 5 bases, with 18 bases spanning the gap. CDR3 in DNA: TGTGCCAGCAGCCCGGGACCCAGAACAGCGACTGAAGCTTTCTTT. Its protein is CASSPGPRTATEAFF.

This clonotype showed up just a few times. The chain employs TRBV5-1 and TRBJ2-1; a possible D gene is TRBD1 (6 bases). The germline gives CDR1 SGHRS, CDR2 YFSETQ. Between the trimmed V and J ends, which lost 2 bases and 9 bases, there was a span of 9 bases. The CDR3 spans 12 residues. This CDR3 is CASSFMGAEQFF. DNA of the CDR3: TGCGCCAGCAGCTTCATGGGGGCTGAGCAGTTCTTC.

This clonotype was seen more than once but under ten times. The chain recombines TRBV28 with TRBJ2-5; a possible D gene is TRBD2 (6 bases). V dropped 3 bases and J dropped 8 bases, with 16 bases sitting between them. CDR3 length: 14 amino acids. Germline V gene lookup returns CDR1 MDHEN and CDR2 SYDVKM. CDR3 protein: CASSFRNRGATQYF. The CDR3 nucleotides read TGTGCCAGCAGTTTTAGAAACCGCGGGGCCACCCAGTACTTC.

This clonotype was seen repeatedly, ten times or more. The V and J genes are TRBV5-1 and TRBJ2-2; 9 bases fit TRBD1. With 3 bases clipped from V and 2 bases from J, the junction kept 2 bases outside the gene matches. The CDR3 is made up of 15 amino acids. The germline CDR1 and CDR2 sequences are SGHRS and YFSETQ. CDR3 sequence reads: CASSWGQGNTGELFF. The CDR3 region has the DNA TGCGCCAGCAGCTGGGGACAGGGCAACACCGGGGAGCTGTTTTTT.

This rearrangement joins TRBV7-2 to TRBJ1-2; D call uncertain. This CDR3 region has 14 residues. The V end was cut by 2 bases, the J end by 2 bases, with 9 bases between. Germline assignment: CDR1 SGHTA and CDR2 FQGNSA. The CDR3 is CASSLWRVNYGYTF. DNA for the CDR3: TGTGCCAGCAGCTTATGGAGGGTCAACTATGGCTACACCTTC.

The chain recombines TRBV21-1 with TRBJ1-5; the D call in the table, TRBD1, was not verified against the DNA. TRBV21-1 has pseudogene status. The CDR3 is made up of 15 amino acids. CDR3 nucleotide sequence: TGTGCCAGCAGGACCGGGACAGGTATTTATCAGCCCCAGCATTTT. Its translation is CASRTGTGIYQPQHF.

This clonotype has just a few counts. The rearrangement joins TRBV20-1 to TRBJ1-2; D is possibly TRBD1 (5 bases). The CDR3 contains 13 residues. Germline assignment: CDR1 DFQATT and CDR2 SNEGSKA (reference sequence). Trimming removed 8 bases from V and 6 bases from J, with 19 bases in between. CDR3 protein: CSTPRRAGDGYTF. The CDR3 region has the DNA TGCAGTACCCCCCGCAGGGCGGGGGATGGCTACACCTTC.

The chain combines TRBV18 with TRBJ1-4, with a weak D call TRBD1 (6 bases). Deletions cut 2 bases from V and 7 bases from J, with 14 bases between. Germline V lookup: CDR1 KGHSH, CDR2 LQKENI. CDR3 size: 15 residues. The CDR3 region has the DNA TGTGCCAGCTCACCAAGGTCGGGGGCAAGTGAAAAACTGTTTTTT. Its protein product is CASSPRSGASEKLFF.

V gene TRBV2 combines with J gene TRBJ2-1; a weak D match, TRBD1 (5 bases). Per the germline V gene, CDR1 is SNHLY and CDR2 is FYNNEI. V shed 9 bases and J shed 4 bases, with 16 bases lying between them. The CDR3 has 14 residues. The CDR3 DNA reads as TGTGCCAGGGCCGACAGTTTAAATTACAATGAGCAGTTCTTC. Translating it yields CARADSLNYNEQFF.

V usage is TRBV6-2 or TRBV6-3 and J usage is TRBJ1-1, with D perhaps TRBD1 (5 bases). Germline lookup yields CDR1 MNHEY and CDR2 SVGEGT. Trimming took off 5 bases at V and 4 bases at J, with 14 bases between the two ends. The CDR3 contains 14 residues. The DNA of the CDR3 is TGTGCCAGCAGTCCTGGATGGGGCGCCACTGAAGCTTTCTTT. It translates to CASSPGWGATEAFF.

This chain uses TRBV12-3 or TRBV12-4 with TRBJ2-3; no definite D call. Trimming cost V 3 bases and J 8 bases, with 12 bases left between them. This CDR3 comprises 13 residues. In nucleotides, the CDR3 is TGTGCCAGCAGTTTCTTTAGTCTCGCTACGCAGTATTTT. Translated: CASSFFSLATQYF.

The CDR3 DNA reads TGCAGTGCTGTCTCGGGATCTGTGGATACGCAGTATTTT. Encoded protein: CSAVSGSVDTQYF. This chain joins TRBV20-1 and TRBJ2-3; a possible D gene is TRBD2 (5 bases). This CDR3 has 13 residues. CDR1 and CDR2 (germline): DFQATT, SNEGSKA (reference sequence). The germline V and J ends were trimmed by 5 bases and 6 bases, with 15 bases remaining between them.